Shown below are 10 T cell receptor beta chains from a single sample sequenced in a study of tumor-infiltrating lymphocytes in primary liver carcinoma. RNA isolated from unsorted whole blood supplied the blood RNA, with germline DNA also extracted. TCR beta cDNA was made from approximately 500 ng total RNA with a constant-region primer. It was through three nested multiplex PCR rounds of slightly modified ARM-PCR that TCR beta libraries arose. It was with TRBV1-TRBV30 forward primers and a C-beta reverse primer that the first two PCR rounds were run, at about 9 cycles each. In TCRdb, the multiplex PCR reads were re-called with MiXCR into one record per CDR3 protein. The table includes fewer than 350,000 distinct CDR3 sequences, roughly 60% detected once. Sequencing used peripheral blood. The receptors derive from a man aged 35-49 years with primary liver carcinoma and hepatitis B virus infection.

For this clonotype: A much larger clone is a single base away; this may be a read error. The chain has TRBV10-2 and TRBJ1-5; D not resolved. The CDR3 has 14 amino acids. Germline CDR1 and CDR2: WSHSY and SAAADI. The CDR3 loop reads CTSSGRDSNQPQHF. In nucleotides, the CDR3 is TGCACCAGCAGTGGCAGAGATAGCAATCAGCCCCAGCATTTT.

In regard to this clonotype: A much larger clonotype is one base distant, so this may be a read error. The V call is TRBV10-3, the J call TRBJ2-5; 8 nucleotides agree with TRBD1. Germline V CDR1 and CDR2: ENHRY, SYGVKD. The CDR3 has 13 amino acids. In DNA form, the CDR3 reads TGTGCCATCAGTAAGACAGGGGAAGAGACCCGGTACTTC. Its protein product is CAISKTGEETRYF.

Points on this clonotype: Relative to the germline gene, one junction end is altered; a read error may explain this. The chain links TRBV6-1 to TRBJ2-3, with D perhaps matching TRBD1 or TRBD2 (6 bases each). The CDR3 contains 15 residues. Per germline, CDR1 MNHNS and CDR2 SASEGT. The chain's CDR3 is CANGPRGDTTDTHYF. The CDR3 DNA is TGTGCCAACGGGCCGCGCGGGGACACCACAGATACGCACTATTTT.

About this clonotype: A read error may produce the germline difference seen at one junction end. The CDR3 coding sequence is TGTGCCATCAGTTCGACAGGAGGGACTGGAAACACCATATATTTT. This sequence encodes CAISSTGGTGNTIYF. The chain is built from TRBV6-5 and TRBJ1-3, with a weak D call TRBD1 (6 bases). Germline V lookup: CDR1 MNHEY, CDR2 SVGAGI. The CDR3 runs 15 residues.

To note about this clonotype: A much larger clone sits a single nucleotide away, making a read error possible. This sequence joins TRBV6-1 and TRBJ1-5; unclear D gene. Germline CDR1 reads MNHNS; CDR2 reads SASEGT. CDR3 length equals 14 residues. CDR3 loop: CTSSENYSNQPQHF. The CDR3 bases are TGTACCAGCAGTGAAAACTATAGCAATCAGCCCCAGCATTTT.

This clonotype was observed a few times. Possible read error: a much larger clone is one base away. The chain couples TRBV6-6 to TRBJ2-4; unclear D gene. From germline, CDR1 is MNHNY and CDR2 SVGAGI (reference sequence). The CDR3 has 12 amino acids. This CDR3 reads CTSTSAKNIQYF. CDR3 nucleotides: TGTACCAGCACCTCAGCCAAAAACATTCAGTACTTC.

This clonotype was counted a single time. Possible read error: a much larger clone is one base away. The chain combines TRBV12-3 or TRBV12-4 with TRBJ2-7; 7 nucleotides align to TRBD2. The CDR3 is made up of 14 amino acids. The CDR3 DNA reads as TGTGTCAGCAGGCCAACTAGCGAGGATGGCGAGCAGTACTTC. Encoded protein: CVSRPTSEDGEQYF.

On this clonotype itself: This could be a read error, since a much larger clone is one nucleotide away. This sequence joins TRBV6-6 and TRBJ2-1; possible D gene TRBD2, 6 bases. Germline-derived CDR1 and CDR2 are MNHNY and SVGAGI (reference sequence). CDR3 length equals 10 residues. The CDR3 region is CACSYGGQFF. CDR3 nucleotide sequence: TGTGCCTGCAGTTACGGGGGGCAGTTCTTC.

A word on this clonotype: This clone may be a read error of a much larger clone one base away. This rearrangement joins TRBV6-6 to TRBJ1-2; 7 bases are shared with TRBD1. The CDR3 totals 12 residues. Trimming removed 11 bases from V and 4 bases from J; junction bases left unmatched: 7. Germline V lookup: CDR1 MNHNY, CDR2 SVGAGI (reference sequence). This chain's CDR3 is CAGTGDRYGYTF. The CDR3 nucleotides read TGTGCCGGCACAGGGGATCGCTATGGCTACACCTTC.

Comments on this clonotype: The germline gene is not matched at one end of the junction; a read error may be the cause. The rearrangement links TRBV6-5 to TRBJ1-5; D is possibly TRBD1 (6 bases). CDR3 length: 16 amino acids. The germline V gene encodes CDR1 MNHEY and CDR2 SVGAGI. The DNA of the CDR3 is TGTGCTAGCACTTACTCTTGGGGGGGCAACAATCAGCCCCAGCATTTT. Translation gives CASTYSWGGNNQPQHF.